Below are 14 T cell receptor beta chains sequenced from a single sample in a study of T cell clonality in common variable immunodeficiency. Data came from immunoSEQ multiplex PCR; TCRdb stores just in-frame clones and leaves some out. The sample holds tens of thousands of clones, and no clone turns up only once. Input material: peripheral blood mononuclear cells. The receptors come from a person aged 18 to 75 in good health.

This clone came up many times. The read stops 3 residues short of the end of the CDR3; the missing end is completed from the germline J gene. The chain is built from TRBV20-1 and TRBJ2-7; 8 positions agree with TRBD2. This CDR3 comprises 14 residues. CDR1 is DFQATT, CDR2 SNEGSKA, per germline (reference sequence). V lost 6 bases to trimming and J lost 0 bases; unmatched junction nucleotides: 7. Incomplete CDR3 DNA: TGCAGTGCAACTACTAGCGGACCCTCCTACGAG. Its protein is CSATTSGPSYE. The entire CDR3 protein is CSATTSGPSYEQYF.

This clone came up many times. The read ends 3 residues before the CDR3 terminus; that terminus is restored from the germline J gene. J is TRBJ1-2 and V is TRBV6-4, with a tentative D call TRBD1 (5 bases). This CDR3 region has 13 residues. Germline CDR1 reads MRHNA; CDR2 reads SNTAGT. V shed 4 bases and J shed 4 bases, with 10 bases lying between them. CDR3 DNA, as far as it was read: TGTGCCAGCAGTGGTGACAGTTCCTATGGC. Translation: CASSGDSSYG. The whole CDR3 sequence is CASSGDSSYGYTF.

This clone was counted ten times or more. Read data end 3 residues before the CDR3 end; the end is taken from the germline J gene. V gene TRBV10-1 combines with J gene TRBJ2-5; the match to TRBD2 covers 9 bases. Per germline, CDR1 WNHNN and CDR2 SYGVQD (reference sequence). The CDR3 contains 14 residues. J lost 4 bases, V lost 6 bases, and 6 bases had no gene match. The part of the CDR3 DNA that was read is TGCGCCAGCAGCCTAGCGGGACGGGGAGAGACC. Translation gives CASSLAGRGET. The complete CDR3 sequence is CASSLAGRGETQYF.

About this clone: The DNA ends 3 residues before the CDR3 does, and the rest of the CDR3 is filled in from the germline J gene. The chain links TRBV5-1 to TRBJ2-3; TRBD1 is a possible D gene (6 bases). The CDR3 is made up of 15 amino acids. The germline V gene has CDR1 SGHRS and CDR2 YFSETQ. CDR3 region: CASSSGGAEEETQYF. The DNA read from the CDR3 is TGCGCCAGCAGCTCTGGGGGCGCAGAGGAAGAGACG.

In its sample, this clone was seen many times. The CDR3 loop reads CAGRSTGSVGTIYF. The part of the CDR3 DNA that was read is TGTGCCGGCAGATCGACAGGGTCGGTTGGAACC. The V call is TRBV19, the J call TRBJ1-3; TRBD1 matches 7 bases. The missing CDR3 end, 3 residues past where the read stops, is filled in from the germline J gene. CDR1 LNHDA and CDR2 SQIVND come from the germline V gene (reference sequence). CDR3 length equals 14 residues.

This clone was detected ten times or more. The CDR3 goes on 3 residues after the read ends, and that part is filled in from the germline J gene. The chain links TRBV18 to TRBJ1-2; tentative D call: TRBD1 (6 bases). This CDR3 is 14 amino acids long. Germline assignment: CDR1 KGHSH and CDR2 LQKENI. V was shortened by 6 bases and J by 2 bases, with 13 bases between the two germline ends. The covered CDR3 bases are TGTGCCAGCTCCTCGAAGACAGGCAACTATGGC. The encoded protein is CASSSKTGNYG. The CDR3 in full is CASSSKTGNYGYTF.

There are many counts of this clone. The read is 3 residues too short to cover the CDR3 end, so that end is filled in from the germline J gene. V gene TRBV13 combines with J gene TRBJ1-1; a possible D gene is TRBD1 (6 bases). Germline loops: CDR1 PRHDT, CDR2 FYEKMQ (reference sequence). Trimming took off 5 bases at V and 0 bases at J, with 28 bases between the two ends. The CDR3 sequence is 20 residues long. The sequenced part of the CDR3 DNA is TGTGCCAGCAGCCCGGACAGCTATGCCGACCAGATTAAGATGAACACTGAA. Amino acids: CASSPDSYADQIKMNTE. The whole CDR3 sequence is CASSPDSYADQIKMNTEAFF.

This clone came up many times. The read terminates 3 residues before the CDR3 end, so the remaining end is supplied by the germline J gene. This rearrangement joins TRBV10-1 to TRBJ2-1; 12 positions agree with TRBD2. The CDR3 loop spans 17 amino acids. Trimming took 3 bases from V and 6 from J; bases not matched to a gene: 9. Germline V gene sequence: CDR1 WNHNN, CDR2 SYGVQD (reference sequence). The CDR3 loop is CASSDPGLAGGRNEQFF. The sequenced CDR3 bases are TGCGCCAGCAGTGATCCAGGGCTAGCGGGAGGGCGCAATGAG.

This clone appeared many times. The CDR3 protein is CASSQGAVGSNQPQHF. The sequenced part of the CDR3 DNA is TGCGCCAGCAGCCAAGGAGCGGTCGGTAGCAATCAGCCC. V usage is TRBV4-1 and J usage is TRBJ1-5; D is unclear. The CDR3 extends 3 residues past the end of the read, so its final part is completed from the germline J gene. The CDR3 runs to 16 residues. CDR1 is MGHRA and CDR2 is YSYEKL in the germline V gene. V was shortened by 1 base and J by 0 bases, with 10 bases between the two germline ends.

This clone was detected a few times. The read is 3 residues too short to cover the CDR3 end, so that end is filled in from the germline J gene. The chain links TRBV7-8 to TRBJ1-2; 10 positions match TRBD1. The length of the CDR3 is 15 residues. In germline, CDR1 is SGHVS, CDR2 FQNEAQ. The CDR3: CASSPTGGAINGYTF. The CDR3 DNA, read in part, is TGTGCCAGCAGCCCGACAGGGGGCGCGATCAACGGC.

At least ten counts were recorded for this clone. The CDR3 extends 3 residues past the end of the read, so its final part is completed from the germline J gene. The genes are TRBV20-1 and TRBJ2-5, with TRBD2 matching over 10 bases. This CDR3 has 17 residues. Germline V gene sequence: CDR1 DFQATT, CDR2 SNEGSKA (reference sequence). The J segment lost 2 bases and the V segment lost 3 bases, leaving 12 bases of the junction unmatched. The chain's CDR3 is CSARKNLAGVSQETQYF. The CDR3 DNA, read in part, is TGCAGTGCTAGGAAAAATCTAGCGGGAGTTTCGCAAGAGACC.

This clone has at least ten counts. The CDR3 extends 3 residues past the end of the read, so its final part is completed from the germline J gene. This chain connects TRBV12-3 or TRBV12-4 to TRBJ1-1, with D perhaps matching TRBD1 (6 bases). The CDR3 spans 12 residues. The DNA read from the CDR3 is TGTGCCAGCAGTTCAGGGGAGGGAAAG. As protein: CASSSGEGK. The CDR3 reads in full as CASSSGEGKAFF.

This clone was picked up many times. The observed sequence ends 3 residues before the CDR3 terminus, with the missing tail filled in from the germline J gene. The chain links TRBV7-9 to TRBJ1-1; D uncertain. Germline lookup yields CDR1 SEHNR and CDR2 FQNEAQ (reference sequence). V shed 5 bases and J shed 1 base, with 11 bases lying between them. The CDR3 extends over 14 amino acids. This CDR3 is CASSILAGNTEAFF. CDR3 bases read: TGTGCCAGCAGCATACTAGCGGGGAACACTGAA.

This clone was picked up many times. The CDR3 goes on 3 residues after the read ends, and that part is filled in from the germline J gene. The genes are TRBV20-1 and TRBJ2-1; tentatively, D is TRBD2 (6 bases). Germline CDR1 and CDR2: DFQATT and SNEGSKA (reference sequence). The CDR3 spans 16 residues. V was trimmed by 0 bases and J by 7 bases, leaving 19 bases between them. The sequenced part of the CDR3 DNA is TGCAGTGCTAGAGATCGGAGGGGTGGAAGGTGGAATGAG. This translates into CSARDRRGGRWNE. The whole CDR3 sequence reads CSARDRRGGRWNEQFF.